This T cell receptor beta chain is from a study of blood T cell repertoires in COVID-19. Overall study: Sources were T cells, B-cell-depleted T cells, or PBMCs; the material itself was cDNA or gDNA.

There are 13 residues in the CDR3. V lost 5 bases, J lost 10 bases, and 16 bases lay in between. Germline V gene lookup returns CDR1 LGHNT and CDR2 FRNRAP. Clones were sequenced by immunoSEQ multiplex PCR, and TCRdb holds only the in-frame ones, with some missing. The sample holds approximately 70,000 clones, roughly 90% seen once. The V gene is TRBV12-5, the J gene TRBJ2-3; D might be TRBD2 (5 bases). Sequenced sample: peripheral blood. The sequence was collected from a man aged 35 to 55 with COVID-19, enrolled during active disease. The CDR3 sequence: CASGPSSGVAQYF. In DNA form, the CDR3 reads TGTGCTAGTGGTCCATCAAGCGGCGTAGCGCAGTATTTT.